Listed below are T cell receptor beta chains from one sample, sequenced in a study of shared clonotypes between healthy human individuals. Produced via immunoSEQ multiplex PCR; TCRdb's table is partial and in-frame only. This sample has some 470,000 clones, with 70% to 80% found just once. The sequenced sample consisted of PBMCs. The origin of the receptors is a woman in her thirties or forties in good health. Some clones in this sample may be carry-over from other donors' samples. CDR3s include the opening cysteine and the closing phenylalanine or tryptophan. The D gene is left open where the match is weak. Not all rows give a size; the values are once, few, many and, for expanded clones, a class.

d_gene: .; abundance: .; v_gene: TRBV2; j_gene: TRBJ1-2; CDR3aa: CASSAADYGYTF; CDR3nt: TGTGCCAGCAGTGCCGCGGACTATGGCTACACCTTC
d_gene: .; abundance: .; v_gene: TRBV9; j_gene: TRBJ2-5; CDR3aa: CASSSGVGRETQYF; CDR3nt: TGTGCCAGCAGCTCCGGAGTGGGGCGAGAGACCCAGTACTTC
d_gene: .; abundance: .; v_gene: TRBV27; j_gene: TRBJ2-2; CDR3aa: CASSLSKGRGYVNTGELFF; CDR3nt: TGTGCCAGCAGTTTATCGAAGGGGCGGGGATACGTAAACACCGGGGAGCTGTTTTTT
d_gene: .; abundance: once; v_gene: TRBV28; j_gene: TRBJ2-7; CDR3aa: CASSHREQYF; CDR3nt: TGTGCCAGCAGCCATCGCGAGCAGTACTTC
d_gene: TRBD2; abundance: .; v_gene: TRBV15; j_gene: TRBJ2-3; CDR3aa: CATSRGLATTDTQYF; CDR3nt: TGTGCCACCAGCAGAGGACTAGCGACCACAGATACGCAGTATTTT
d_gene: TRBD1; abundance: once; v_gene: TRBV11-3; j_gene: TRBJ2-3; CDR3aa: CASSLGTVSTDTQYF; CDR3nt: TGTGCCAGCAGCCTCGGGACAGTTAGCACAGATACGCAGTATTTT
d_gene: .; abundance: .; v_gene: TRBV6-1; j_gene: TRBJ2-7; CDR3aa: CASRDPGTLEYF; CDR3nt: TGTGCCAGCAGGGACCCGGGAACCCTGGAGTACTTC
d_gene: .; abundance: .; v_gene: TRBV4-2; j_gene: TRBJ2-1; CDR3aa: CASSTQLAVSYNEQFF; CDR3nt: TGTGCCAGCAGCACGCAGTTAGCGGTCTCCTACAATGAGCAGTTCTTC
d_gene: .; abundance: .; v_gene: TRBV28; j_gene: TRBJ1-2; CDR3aa: CASSLISNYGYTF; CDR3nt: TGTGCCAGCAGCTTAATAAGTAACTATGGCTACACCTTC
d_gene: TRBD1; abundance: .; v_gene: TRBV4-1; j_gene: TRBJ2-3; CDR3aa: CASSQDRGRDTQYF; CDR3nt: TGCGCCAGCAGCCAAGACAGGGGGCGGGATACGCAGTATTTT
d_gene: .; abundance: .; v_gene: TRBV28; j_gene: TRBJ1-4; CDR3aa: CARSLANEKLFF; CDR3nt: TGTGCCAGAAGTTTGGCTAATGAAAAACTGTTTTTT
d_gene: .; abundance: once; v_gene: TRBV5-7; j_gene: TRBJ2-7; CDR3aa: CASSSTGLYEQYF; CDR3nt: TGTGCCAGCAGCTCGACGGGGCTCTACGAGCAGTACTTC
d_gene: TRBD2; abundance: .; v_gene: TRBV10-3; j_gene: TRBJ2-1; CDR3aa: CAISGTSGNEQFF; CDR3nt: TGTGCCATCAGTGGGACTAGCGGGAATGAGCAGTTCTTC
d_gene: TRBD2; abundance: .; v_gene: TRBV27; j_gene: TRBJ2-3; CDR3aa: CASSSTRLAGGLDTQYF; CDR3nt: TGTGCCAGCAGTTCAACTAGACTAGCGGGAGGGCTAGATACGCAGTATTTT
d_gene: .; abundance: .; v_gene: TRBV5-4; j_gene: TRBJ2-4; CDR3aa: CASSLSPGPGQNIQYF; CDR3nt: TGTGCCAGCAGCTTGAGTCCGGGTCCGGGGCAAAACATTCAGTACTTC
d_gene: .; abundance: once; v_gene: TRBV28; j_gene: TRBJ2-1; CDR3aa: CASSEDGPYNEQFF; CDR3nt: TGTGCCAGCAGTGAGGATGGACCATACAATGAGCAGTTCTTC
d_gene: .; abundance: .; v_gene: TRBV5-1; j_gene: TRBJ2-1; CDR3aa: CASSLGFSYNEQFF; CDR3nt: TGCGCCAGCAGCTTGGGATTCTCCTACAATGAGCAGTTCTTC
d_gene: .; abundance: .; v_gene: TRBV6-1; j_gene: TRBJ2-1; CDR3aa: CASNRPGGDNEQFF; CDR3nt: TGTGCCAGCAACCGGCCCGGCGGGGACAATGAGCAGTTCTTC
d_gene: .; abundance: .; v_gene: TRBV30; j_gene: TRBJ2-1; CDR3aa: CAWSGLDEQFF; CDR3nt: TGTGCCTGGAGTGGGTTGGATGAGCAGTTCTTC
d_gene: .; abundance: .; v_gene: TRBV5-5; j_gene: TRBJ1-5; CDR3aa: CASSAQGLNQPQHF; CDR3nt: TGTGCCAGCAGCGCCCAGGGCCTCAATCAGCCCCAGCATTTT
d_gene: TRBD1; abundance: .; v_gene: TRBV6-6; j_gene: TRBJ1-1; CDR3aa: CASGLMGQGTSEAFF; CDR3nt: TGTGCCAGCGGACTGATGGGACAGGGGACGTCTGAAGCTTTCTTT
d_gene: .; abundance: few; v_gene: TRBV5-4; j_gene: TRBJ2-4; CDR3aa: CASSLDRGLGIQYF; CDR3nt: TGTGCCAGCAGCTTGGATAGGGGTCTGGGCATTCAGTACTTC
d_gene: TRBD2; abundance: .; v_gene: TRBV4-1; j_gene: TRBJ2-1; CDR3aa: CASSQLAGVASYNEQFF; CDR3nt: TGCGCCAGCAGCCAATTAGCGGGAGTGGCGTCCTACAATGAGCAGTTCTTC
d_gene: .; abundance: .; v_gene: TRBV18; j_gene: TRBJ2-2; CDR3aa: CASSPRGIGELFF; CDR3nt: TGTGCCAGCTCACCACGAGGAATCGGGGAGCTGTTTTTT
d_gene: .; abundance: .; v_gene: TRBV7-9; j_gene: TRBJ2-5; CDR3aa: CASSPQGGKTQYF; CDR3nt: TGTGCCAGCAGCCCCCAAGGGGGAAAGACCCAGTACTTC
d_gene: TRBD1; abundance: .; v_gene: TRBV5-4; j_gene: TRBJ2-3; CDR3aa: CASNEKMPGQDTDTQYF; CDR3nt: TGTGCCAGCAACGAAAAGATGCCGGGACAGGACACAGATACGCAGTATTTT
d_gene: .; abundance: .; v_gene: TRBV9; j_gene: TRBJ2-3; CDR3aa: CASSAQAGQEAGTQYF; CDR3nt: TGTGCCAGCAGCGCCCAGGCAGGCCAGGAGGCGGGTACGCAGTATTTT
d_gene: TRBD2; abundance: few; v_gene: TRBV9; j_gene: TRBJ2-1; CDR3aa: CASNLLAGGDEQFF; CDR3nt: TGTGCCAGCAACCTACTAGCGGGAGGGGACGAGCAGTTCTTC
d_gene: .; abundance: .; v_gene: TRBV19; j_gene: TRBJ2-7; CDR3aa: CATSLGGRIYEQYF; CDR3nt: TGTGCCACTTCTCTGGGGGGGCGGATATACGAGCAGTACTTC
d_gene: .; abundance: many; v_gene: TRBV7-9; j_gene: TRBJ2-7; CDR3aa: CASSQDSRSYEQYF; CDR3nt: TGTGCCAGCAGCCAGGACAGTCGATCTTACGAGCAGTACTTC
d_gene: TRBD2; abundance: many; v_gene: TRBV9; j_gene: TRBJ2-1; CDR3aa: CASQPSGRRNEQFF; CDR3nt: TGTGCCAGCCAGCCCAGCGGGAGGCGCAATGAGCAGTTCTTC
d_gene: TRBD2; abundance: .; v_gene: TRBV4-1; j_gene: TRBJ2-1; CDR3aa: CASSRGLAGVRNEQFF; CDR3nt: TGCGCCAGCAGCCGCGGACTAGCGGGAGTGCGGAATGAGCAGTTCTTC
d_gene: .; abundance: few; v_gene: TRBV28; j_gene: TRBJ1-5; CDR3aa: CASSLAGPPTQPQHF; CDR3nt: TGTGCCAGCAGCTTAGCAGGGCCCCCAACTCAGCCCCAGCATTTT
d_gene: .; abundance: .; v_gene: TRBV2; j_gene: TRBJ2-7; CDR3aa: CATSPSTPGQYF; CDR3nt: TGTGCCACCTCCCCGTCCACTCCCGGGCAGTACTTC
d_gene: .; abundance: .; v_gene: TRBV15; j_gene: TRBJ1-4; CDR3aa: CATSRDNEKLFF; CDR3nt: TGTGCCACCAGCAGAGATAATGAAAAACTGTTTTTT
d_gene: TRBD2; abundance: .; v_gene: TRBV6-5; j_gene: TRBJ2-3; CDR3aa: CASSYGTRGSTDTQYF; CDR3nt: TGTGCCAGCAGTTATGGGACTAGAGGAAGCACAGATACGCAGTATTTT
d_gene: TRBD2; abundance: .; v_gene: TRBV4-3; j_gene: TRBJ2-1; CDR3aa: CASSGRLAGRYNEQFF; CDR3nt: TGCGCCAGCAGCGGCCGACTAGCGGGACGGTACAATGAGCAGTTCTTC
d_gene: .; abundance: .; v_gene: TRBV5-4; j_gene: TRBJ2-1; CDR3aa: CASSFAGGIRREFF; CDR3nt: .
d_gene: .; abundance: .; v_gene: TRBV19; j_gene: TRBJ1-3; CDR3aa: CASSIQGAGNTIYF; CDR3nt: TGTGCCAGTAGTATACAGGGCGCGGGAAACACCATATATTTT
d_gene: .; abundance: many; v_gene: TRBV2; j_gene: TRBJ1-2; CDR3aa: CATRDGWDYGYTF; CDR3nt: TGTGCCACCAGGGACGGGTGGGACTATGGCTACACCTTC
d_gene: TRBD2; abundance: .; v_gene: TRBV5-1; j_gene: TRBJ2-3; CDR3aa: CASSLDSGMTDTQYF; CDR3nt: TGCGCCAGCAGCTTAGATAGCGGGATGACAGATACGCAGTATTTT
d_gene: TRBD1; abundance: once; v_gene: TRBV6-1; j_gene: TRBJ2-5; CDR3aa: CASGRDSQETQYF; CDR3nt: TGTGCCAGCGGAAGGGACAGCCAAGAGACCCAGTACTTC
d_gene: .; abundance: .; v_gene: TRBV12-5; j_gene: TRBJ2-7; CDR3aa: CASGLNPPQGVGYEQYF; CDR3nt: TGTGCTAGTGGTTTAAACCCCCCACAAGGGGTCGGCTACGAGCAGTACTTC
d_gene: .; abundance: .; v_gene: TRBV10-3; j_gene: TRBJ2-1; CDR3aa: CAISELPGSAVYNEQFF; CDR3nt: TGTGCCATCAGTGAGTTACCCGGTAGCGCAGTCTACAATGAGCAGTTCTTC
d_gene: TRBD2; abundance: .; v_gene: TRBV18; j_gene: TRBJ2-1; CDR3aa: CASSRGLAGDNEQFF; CDR3nt: TGTGCCAGCTCACGCGGACTAGCGGGAGACAATGAGCAGTTCTTC